This T cell receptor (beta chain) was sequenced for a study of blood T cells in healthy people across ages. Drawn from each donor were 8.5 to 10 milliliters of peripheral blood. Per-sample yields of isolated PBMCs were at least 7 million. Trimming pared 7 bases from V and 4 bases from J, leaving 22 bases between. Germline loops: CDR1 SEHNR, CDR2 FQNEAQ (reference sequence). The length of the CDR3 is 16 residues. Details on this clonotype: The antigen is not known.

A second PCR, run for 7 to 11 cycles, used a sample-barcoded 5' primer plus a J-beta primer mix. Paired-end reads containing CDR3 totaled no fewer than 3 million for each sample. Via MiXCR, TCRdb re-called the 5' RACE reads, giving one row per CDR3 protein. Among 1.5 million or so distinct CDR3 sequences listed, approximately 42% were seen once. Whole-study results and caveats: Age brought a roughly linear fall in TCR beta diversity measured per million T cells.

The sequencing input was blood. This clonotype was obtained from a woman between 18 and 29 years old in good health. The rearrangement joins TRBV7-9 to TRBJ1-2; D perhaps matches TRBD1 (6 bases). CDR3 amino acids: CASTLSGAGHIYGYTF. The CDR3, as DNA: TGTGCCAGCACGCTTAGTGGAGCGGGACACATCTATGGCTACACCTTC.